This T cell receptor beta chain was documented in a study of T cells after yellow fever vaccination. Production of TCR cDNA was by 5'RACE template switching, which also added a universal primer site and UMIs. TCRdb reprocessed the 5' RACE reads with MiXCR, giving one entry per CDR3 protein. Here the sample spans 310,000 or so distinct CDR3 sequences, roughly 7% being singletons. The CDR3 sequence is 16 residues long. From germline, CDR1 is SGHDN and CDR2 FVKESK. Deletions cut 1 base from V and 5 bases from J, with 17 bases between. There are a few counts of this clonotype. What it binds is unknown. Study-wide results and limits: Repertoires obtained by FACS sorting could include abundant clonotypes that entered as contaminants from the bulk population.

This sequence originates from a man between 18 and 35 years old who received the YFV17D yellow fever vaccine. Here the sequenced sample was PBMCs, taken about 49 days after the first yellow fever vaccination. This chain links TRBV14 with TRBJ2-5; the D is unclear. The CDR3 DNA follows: TGTGCCAGCAGCCAAGGACGGGCAAGAGGAGTCGAGACCCAGTACTTC. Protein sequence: CASSQGRARGVETQYF. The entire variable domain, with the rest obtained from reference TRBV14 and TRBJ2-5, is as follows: EAGVTQFPSHSVIEKGQTVTLRCDPISGHDNLYWYRRVMGKEIKFLLHFVKESKQDESGMPNNRFLAERTGGTYSTLKVQPAELEDSGVYFCASSQGRARGVETQYFGPGTRLLVL.